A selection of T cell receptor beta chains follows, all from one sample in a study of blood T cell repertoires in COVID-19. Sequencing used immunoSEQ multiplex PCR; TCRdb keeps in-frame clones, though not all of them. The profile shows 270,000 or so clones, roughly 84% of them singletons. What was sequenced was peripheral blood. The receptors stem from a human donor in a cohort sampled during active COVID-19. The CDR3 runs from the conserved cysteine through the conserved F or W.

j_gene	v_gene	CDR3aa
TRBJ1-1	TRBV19	CASSWTGPAEAFF
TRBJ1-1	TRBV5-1	CASSAQVNTEAFF
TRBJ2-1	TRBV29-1	CSATQRQGSWEQFF
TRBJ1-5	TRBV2	CASSAELYQPQHF
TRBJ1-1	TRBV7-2	CASSSQGYTEAFF
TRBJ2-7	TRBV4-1	CASSQGTGDSYEQYF
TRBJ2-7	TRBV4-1	CASSQEPMSGQSYEQYF
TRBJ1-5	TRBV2	CASRPTGPLEPQHF
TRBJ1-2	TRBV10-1	CASSRDRVGYTF
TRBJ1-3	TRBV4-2	CASSQEGGRPGNTIYF
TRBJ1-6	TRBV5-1	CASSLKLRDREGSPLHF
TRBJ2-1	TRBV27	CASSLRKGQGNEQFF
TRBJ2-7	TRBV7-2	CASSSTGFEQYF
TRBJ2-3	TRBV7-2	CASSLEIASGGARKDTQYF